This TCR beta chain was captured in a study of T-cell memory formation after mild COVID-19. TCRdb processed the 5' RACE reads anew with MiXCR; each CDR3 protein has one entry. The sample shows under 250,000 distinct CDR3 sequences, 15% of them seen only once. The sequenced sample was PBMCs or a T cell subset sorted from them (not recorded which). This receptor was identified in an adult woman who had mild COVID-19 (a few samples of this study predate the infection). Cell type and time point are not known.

The CDR3 sequence: CASSRRQGQGTEAFF. The CDR3 nucleotides are TGCGCCAGCAGCAGGAGACAGGGTCAGGGCACTGAAGCTTTCTTT. V usage is TRBV5-1 and J usage is TRBJ1-1; 7 nucleotides line up with TRBD1. Germline CDR1 is SGHRS and CDR2 is YFSETQ. This CDR3 contains 15 residues. V shed 4 bases and J 4 bases; nucleotides not matched to a gene: 10.